The T cell receptor (beta chain) described here comes from a study of blood T cell repertoires in COVID-19. CDR1 is MDHEN, CDR2 SYDVKM, per germline. This CDR3 is built from 14 residues. The germline V and J ends were trimmed by 2 bases and 7 bases, with 15 bases remaining between them. Sequenced by immunoSEQ multiplex PCR; TCRdb stores in-frame clones only, minus some. The sample includes some 270,000 clones, about 89% of them seen just once. The chain joins TRBV28 to TRBJ2-7, with D possibly TRBD2 on 5 matching bases. The sequenced sample consisted of peripheral blood. The sequence was collected from a man between 35 and 55 years old with active or convalescent COVID-19. The CDR3 DNA follows: TGTGCCAGCAGTTTAGGGAGTAGCCTAAGTGAGCAGTACTTC. It encodes CASSLGSSLSEQYF.